These 4 T cell receptor beta chains were sequenced from one sample in a study of cytomegalovirus exposure and HLA in healthy donors. It was with 60 Vbeta and 13 Jbeta primers that the PCR ran. The assay was immunoSEQ multiplex PCR, and TCRdb's table has in-frame clones only and misses some. The sample has 30,000 to 40,000 clones; 55% to 80% are singletons. Sequenced input: PBMCs. Receptor source: a man in his forties in good health and CMV-seropositive.

CDR3 loop: CASSPRRYGELFF. The CDR3 coding sequence is TGTGCCAGCAGCCCCCGGAGGTACGGGGAGCTGTTTTTT. The V call is TRBV9, the J call TRBJ2-2, with a tentative D call TRBD2 (5 bases). This CDR3 comprises 13 residues. Germline V gives CDR1 SGDLS, CDR2 YYNGEE. V lost 4 bases, J lost 7 bases, and 11 bases lay in between.

The gene calls are TRBV18 and TRBJ1-3, with D hard to call. CDR3 size: 17 residues. In germline, CDR1 is KGHSH, CDR2 LQKENI. V lost 0 bases, J lost 0 bases, and 12 bases lay in between. Here the CDR3 DNA reads TGTGCCAGCTCACCACCCTCAACAGTGGGCTCTGGAAACACCATATATTTT. This translates into CASSPPSTVGSGNTIYF.

The V call is TRBV5-1, the J call TRBJ2-5, with 7 positions matching TRBD2. The CDR3 sequence is 14 residues long. Germline lookup yields CDR1 SGHRS and CDR2 YFSETQ. V dropped 1 base and J dropped 3; count of bases not matched to a gene: 3. The CDR3 loop is CASSLQGGEETQYF. CDR3 coding DNA: TGCGCCAGCAGCTTGCAGGGAGGGGAAGAGACCCAGTACTTC. Supplemented by reference TRBV5-1 and TRBJ2-5, the full variable domain reads KAGVTQTPRYLIKTRGQQVTLSCSPISGHRSVSWYQQTPGQGLQFLFEYFSETQRNKGNFPGRFSGRQFSNSRSEMNVSTLELGDSALYLCASSLQGGEETQYFGPGTRLLVL.

This clone was detected only a few times. The chain uses TRBV6-1 and TRBJ1-1; 7 nucleotides agree with TRBD1. The CDR3 contains 14 residues. Germline V gives CDR1 MNHNS, CDR2 SASEGT. The V gene end was trimmed by 4 bases and the J gene end by 3 bases; junction bases not matched to a gene: 5. The CDR3 DNA reads TGTGCCAGCAGTGCATACACAGGGGACACTGAAGCTTTCTTT. This sequence encodes CASSAYTGDTEAFF.